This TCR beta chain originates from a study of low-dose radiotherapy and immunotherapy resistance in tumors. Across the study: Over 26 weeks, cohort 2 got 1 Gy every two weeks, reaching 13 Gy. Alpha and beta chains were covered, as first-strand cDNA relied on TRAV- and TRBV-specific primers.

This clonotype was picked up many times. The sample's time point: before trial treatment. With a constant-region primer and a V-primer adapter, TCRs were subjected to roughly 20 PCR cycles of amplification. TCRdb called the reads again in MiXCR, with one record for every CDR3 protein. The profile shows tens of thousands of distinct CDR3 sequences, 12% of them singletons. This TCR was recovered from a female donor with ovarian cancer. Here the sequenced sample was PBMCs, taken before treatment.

CDR3 DNA: TGTGCCAGCAGCTCAGTGGGAGGGAACGGCTACACCTTC. Amino acids: CASSSVGGNGYTF. The V gene is TRBV7-3, the J gene TRBJ1-2, with unresolved D. Looked up from germline, CDR1 is SGHTA and CDR2 is FQGTGA. CDR3 size: 13 residues. V was pared by 4 bases and J by 8 bases, with 14 bases between.